This T cell receptor beta chain comes out of a study of blood T cell repertoires in COVID-19. The CDR3 has 13 amino acids. Germline V gene sequence: CDR1 SNHLY, CDR2 FYNNEI. The ends were cut back, 5 bases at V and 3 bases at J, with 8 bases in the middle. Libraries were prepared by immunoSEQ multiplex PCR; TCRdb keeps only in-frame clonotypes and omits some of them. The table shows 100,000 to 150,000 clones, with around 81% occurring only once. Sequencing was carried out using peripheral blood. This sequence originates from a woman between 50 and 59 years old with acute or convalescent COVID-19. This chain joins TRBV2 and TRBJ1-3, with D unresolved. Here the CDR3 DNA reads TGTGCCAGCAGTCAGGAGGTTGGAAACACCATATATTTT. Protein: CASSQEVGNTIYF. The full variable domain, rest sourced from reference TRBV2 and TRBJ1-3, is EPEVTQTPSHQVTQMGQEVILRCVPISNHLYFYWYRQILGQKVEFLVSFYNNEISEKSEIFDDQFSVERPDGSNFTLKIRSTKLEDSAMYFCASSQEVGNTIYFGEGSWLTVV.